The next 24 T cell receptor beta chains were all read from a single sample in a study of T cell responses to AZD1222 COVID-19 vaccine. Sequencing was performed with immunoSEQ multiplex PCR; in TCRdb, only in-frame clones are kept and a portion is missing. Of around 150,000 clones listed, about 93% were seen once; the top ten hold roughly 1.3%. The input for sequencing was peripheral blood, taken on day 0 of AZD1222 vaccination. These receptors were collected from an adult in good health.

The V call is TRBV18, the J call TRBJ2-5, with D tentatively TRBD1 (7 bases). In germline, CDR1 is KGHSH, CDR2 LQKENI. CDR3 length equals 14 residues. V lost 6 bases and J lost 1, with 12 bases in between. DNA of the CDR3: TGTGCCAGCTCTCGACAGGGAGGCCAAGAGACCCAGTACTTC. This gives the protein CASSRQGGQETQYF.

V usage is TRBV25-1 and J usage is TRBJ2-4; D remains unclear. V was pared by 7 bases and J by 0 bases, with 19 bases between. The CDR3 consists of 17 residues. The germline gives CDR1 MGHDK, CDR2 SYGVNS. The DNA of the CDR3 is TGTGCCAGCACGACATCTGACGGAACCCTAGCCAAAAACATTCAGTACTTC. Translating it yields CASTTSDGTLAKNIQYF.

The CDR3 spells CASSPGLGTEAFF. Here the CDR3 DNA reads TGCGCCAGCAGCCCGGGGCTAGGCACTGAAGCTTTCTTT. This chain uses TRBV5-1 with TRBJ1-1, with D maybe TRBD1 (5 bases). The length of the CDR3 is 13 residues. V was shortened by 4 bases and J by 4 bases, with 11 bases between the two germline ends. Germline loops: CDR1 SGHRS, CDR2 YFSETQ.

The genes are TRBV27 and TRBJ2-3; possible D gene TRBD2, 6 bases. The germline V and J ends were trimmed by 4 bases and 0 bases, with 23 bases remaining between them. Germline CDR1 and CDR2: MNHEY and SMNVEV (reference sequence). CDR3 size: 19 residues. The CDR3 sequence: CASSSTPTRVAESTDTQYF. DNA for the CDR3: TGTGCCAGCAGTTCAACCCCTACTAGGGTAGCGGAGAGCACAGATACGCAGTATTTT.

The J gene is TRBJ1-1, the V gene TRBV4-3; D unclear. Germline CDR1 reads LGHNA; CDR2 reads YSLEER. The CDR3 runs 14 residues. V lost 0 bases to trimming and J lost 3 bases, with 8 bases between them. Written as DNA, the CDR3 is TGCGCCAGCAGCCAAGATCGGACGTACACTGAAGCTTTCTTT. It encodes CASSQDRTYTEAFF.

The rearrangement links TRBV7-6 to TRBJ2-2; 11 bases line up with TRBD1. V was clipped by 2 bases and J by 6 bases; unmatched bases: 5. This CDR3 region has 16 residues. The V gene's germline CDR1 is SGHVS and CDR2 FNYEAQ. The DNA of the CDR3 is TGTGCCAGCAGCTTAACTCCGGGACAGGGGGCCGGGGAGCTGTTTTTT. Encoded protein: CASSLTPGQGAGELFF.

The chain couples TRBV5-5 to TRBJ1-3; TRBD1 might be the D (6 bases). There are 16 residues in the CDR3. Trimming left V 0 bases short and J 0 bases short, with 10 bases between. CDR1 SGHKS and CDR2 YYEKEE come from the germline V gene (reference sequence). This chain's CDR3 is CASSLVGQSSGNTIYF. In DNA form, the CDR3 reads TGTGCCAGCAGCTTGGTTGGACAGAGCTCTGGAAACACCATATATTTT.

The rearrangement links TRBV7-9 to TRBJ1-4; TRBD1 aligns across 7 bases. Losses at the gene ends were 5 bases for V and 2 bases for J; bases not matched to a gene: 8. Germline CDR1 and CDR2: SEHNR and FQNEAQ (reference sequence). There are 16 residues in the CDR3. CDR3 nucleotide sequence: TGTGCCAGCAGCCGGGGACAGATGAATACTAATGAAAAACTGTTTTTT. Translation gives CASSRGQMNTNEKLFF.

V gene TRBV18 combines with J gene TRBJ2-2, with D unclear. Trimming left V 3 bases short and J 4 bases short, with 6 bases between. Germline V gene sequence: CDR1 KGHSH, CDR2 LQKENI. The CDR3 totals 13 residues. CDR3 amino acids: CASSPSITGELFF. The CDR3 DNA follows: TGTGCCAGCTCACCCTCAATCACCGGGGAGCTGTTTTTT.

The rearrangement joins TRBV15 to TRBJ2-7; TRBD1 might be the D (6 bases). Germline CDR1 reads LNHNV; CDR2 reads YYDKDF (reference sequence). V was clipped by 1 base and J by 3 bases, with 22 bases between them. The CDR3 extends over 18 amino acids. CDR3 in DNA: TGTGCCACCAGCAGAGTACCTTGGCCCCCCACAGGGATCTACGAGCAGTACGTC. This gives the protein CATSRVPWPPTGIYEQYV.

V and J are TRBV2 and TRBJ2-5; TRBD1 agrees at 8 bases. Trimming took 0 bases from V and 4 from J; bases not matched to a gene: 13. CDR1 is SNHLY, CDR2 FYNNEI, per germline. This CDR3 spans 18 amino acids. For the CDR3, the DNA is TGTGCCAGCAGTGAAGCGTCCCCGGGGACAGGTAGGGGAGAGACCCAGTACTTC. This gives the protein CASSEASPGTGRGETQYF.

The chain uses TRBV7-3 and TRBJ2-2; 9 bases map to TRBD1. This CDR3 is built from 15 residues. Germline CDR1 SGHTA, CDR2 FQGTGA. J gave up 7 bases and V 3 bases, and 6 bases lay outside the gene matches. The CDR3 nucleotides read TGTGCCAGCAGCTTCCAACAGGGGGCGAGCGGGGAGCTGTTTTTT. Its translation is CASSFQQGASGELFF.

The CDR3 bases are TGCAGTGCCCGAACAGGGACAATCCAGCATTTT. Its translation: CSARTGTIQHF. The chain uses TRBV20-1 and TRBJ1-5, with D maybe TRBD1 (6 bases). The CDR3 spans 11 residues. Per germline, CDR1 DFQATT and CDR2 SNEGSKA (reference sequence). Trimming left V 6 bases short and J 12 bases short, with 15 bases between.

This clone was detected once. The germline gene is not matched at one end of the junction; a read error may be the cause. The sample contains more than one DNA sequence encoding this CDR3. This rearrangement joins TRBV11-2 to TRBJ1-2, with 9 bases aligning to TRBD1. Germline values: CDR1 SGHAT, CDR2 FQNNGV. The CDR3 has 14 residues. The CDR3 protein is CASSLDRDRDGYTF. The CDR3 nucleotides are TGCGCCAGCAGCTTAGATCGGGACAGGGATGGCTACACCTTC.

The CDR3 loop is CASSLSGSGVEETQYF. The DNA for the CDR3 is TGTGCCAGCAGCTTGTCCGGGTCGGGGGTCGAAGAGACCCAGTACTTC. The V gene is TRBV5-6, the J gene TRBJ2-5; D perhaps matches TRBD2 (6 bases). The V end was cut by 1 base, the J end by 3 bases, with 16 bases between. This CDR3 comprises 16 residues. Looked up from germline, CDR1 is SGHDT and CDR2 is YYEEEE.

The genes are TRBV18 and TRBJ1-3; no reliable D call. The CDR3 spans 15 residues. Germline V gene lookup returns CDR1 KGHSH and CDR2 LQKENI. V lost 3 bases to trimming and J lost 0 bases, with 9 bases between them. The DNA of the CDR3 is TGTGCCAGCTCACCTACGGATAGCTCTGGAAACACCATATATTTT. It codes for CASSPTDSSGNTIYF.

The V call is TRBV27, the J call TRBJ2-3; the D is unclear. The CDR3 sequence is 14 residues long. CDR1 is MNHEY and CDR2 is SMNVEV in the germline V gene (reference sequence). The V and J ends lost 3 bases and 3 bases respectively, with 10 bases between them. The CDR3 DNA follows: TGTGCCAGCAGTTTGGCCCAACGGACAGATACGCAGTATTTT. This encodes CASSLAQRTDTQYF.

This chain joins TRBV5-1 and TRBJ2-3; 10 bases map to TRBD1. V lost 0 bases to trimming and J lost 10 bases; unmatched junction nucleotides: 11. This CDR3 has 16 residues. Germline-derived CDR1 and CDR2 are SGHRS and YFSETQ. The CDR3 protein is CASSLDRDRGLLAQYF. CDR3 DNA: TGCGCCAGCAGCTTGGACCGGGACAGGGGATTGCTGGCGCAGTATTTT.

The genes are TRBV29-1 and TRBJ1-5; D not resolved. The CDR3 extends over 15 amino acids. Trimming took 4 bases from V and 6 from J, leaving 19 bases between them. Per the germline V gene, CDR1 is SQVTM and CDR2 is ANQGSEA. Here the CDR3 reads CSVVHDPAGSQPQHF. The CDR3 nucleotides read TGCAGCGTTGTCCACGACCCAGCCGGGAGTCAGCCCCAGCATTTT.

This chain joins TRBV7-2 and TRBJ2-1; TRBD2 matches at 9 bases. J was trimmed by 7 bases and V by 3 bases; bases with no gene match: 4. The germline V gene has CDR1 SGHTA and CDR2 FQGNSA. CDR3 length: 14 amino acids. For the CDR3, the DNA is TGTGCCAGCAGCTTCGGTAGCGGGGGAAATGAGCAGTTCTTC. This gives the protein CASSFGSGGNEQFF.

The V call is TRBV18, the J call TRBJ1-3; D possibly corresponds to TRBD1 (6 bases). V lost 5 bases to trimming and J lost 1 base, with 12 bases between them. Germline values: CDR1 KGHSH, CDR2 LQKENI. This CDR3 has 15 amino acids. The CDR3: CASSSLTGSGNTIYF. Written as DNA, the CDR3 is TGTGCCAGCTCATCACTTACAGGGTCTGGAAACACCATATATTTT.

The V call is TRBV7-2, the J call TRBJ2-3; D may correspond to TRBD1 or TRBD2 (5 bases each). This CDR3 is built from 16 residues. V lost 5 bases and J lost 1, with 16 bases in between. Per germline, CDR1 SGHTA and CDR2 FQGNSA. The CDR3 loop is CASSQRARGRTDTQYF. The CDR3 bases are TGTGCCAGCAGCCAGCGAGCGAGGGGCCGCACAGATACGCAGTATTTT.

This chain's CDR3 is CASSFPSRTGGAGNTEAFF. The CDR3 coding sequence is TGTGCCAGCAGCTTCCCTAGCAGGACAGGGGGCGCAGGGAACACTGAAGCTTTCTTT. This sequence joins TRBV5-4 and TRBJ1-1; 11 bases agree with TRBD1. The CDR3 is 19 residues long. V shed 2 bases, J shed 1 base, and the junction held 13 bases outside the gene matches. Per germline, CDR1 SGHNT and CDR2 YYREEE (reference sequence).

The chain employs TRBV5-4 and TRBJ2-5, with D unclear. Germline lookup yields CDR1 SGHNT and CDR2 YYREEE (reference sequence). The CDR3 sequence is 13 residues long. Between the trimmed V and J ends, which lost 2 bases and 4 bases, there was a span of 9 bases. CDR3 nucleotide sequence: TGTGCCAGCAGCTTACTGGATGGAGAGACCCAGTACTTC. It specifies CASSLLDGETQYF.